Listed below are T cell receptor beta chains from one sample, sequenced in a study of cytomegalovirus exposure and HLA in healthy donors. Produced via immunoSEQ multiplex PCR; TCRdb's table is partial and in-frame only. Recorded for this sample: approximately 54,000 clones. Sequenced input: PBMCs. The source of these receptors is a woman aged 40 to 49 in good health and CMV-seronegative. Both conserved end residues are part of each CDR3. A D gene is named only where the DNA matches it firmly.

CDR3,V,J,D
CASSLSGLPYEQYF,TRBV19,NA,NA
CASSLGQGAQYEQYF,TRBV4-1,TRBJ2-7,TRBD1
CASSLDPRGAQYF,TRBV7-2,TRBJ2-5,TRBD2
CASSLLIGTGETEAFF,TRBV7-9,TRBJ1-1,TRBD1
CASSPGVIQPQHF,TRBV7-9,TRBJ1-5,NA
CASSSSGNSDNEQFF,TRBV6-5,TRBJ2-1,TRBD2
CASRPPGQSYGYTF,TRBV28,TRBJ1-2,TRBD1
CASSLSGFPEAFF,TRBV28,TRBJ1-1,NA
CASSVAGGAGGQETQYF,TRBV9,TRBJ2-5,TRBD2
CASSQDAGGRQPQHF,TRBV4-1,TRBJ1-5,NA
CASSSTPGQGSPGETEAFF,TRBV18,TRBJ1-1,TRBD1
CASSSGQDNLPLHF,TRBV5-5,TRBJ1-6,TRBD1
CASSLRAAGKVFF,TRBV7-6,TRBJ2-2,NA
CASIGGGDTEAFF,TRBV28,TRBJ1-1,NA
CASSYGAGAGYYEQYF,TRBV6-5,TRBJ2-7,TRBD2
CASSSRPLAEDNEQFF,TRBV7-6,TRBJ2-1,TRBD2
CASRAGTGTYEQYF,TRBV6-6,TRBJ2-7,TRBD1
CASRRGLDNEQFF,TRBV27,TRBJ2-1,NA
CASSLRTPLDGYTF,TRBV7-2,TRBJ1-2,NA
CASSKGTGYGYTF,TRBV28,TRBJ1-2,TRBD1
CASRKGLAQQYF,TRBV5-4,TRBJ2-7,TRBD2
CASSSFGLAVSYEQYF,TRBV6-5,TRBJ2-7,TRBD2
CASSSPGQGNNEQFF,TRBV6-5,TRBJ2-1,TRBD1
CAWDIGLAGPYEQYF,TRBV30,TRBJ2-7,TRBD2
CAWARQDTEAFF,TRBV30,TRBJ1-1,NA
CASRLSPSYEQYF,TRBV7-8,TRBJ2-7,NA
CASSDPRASNEKLFF,TRBV6-1,TRBJ1-4,NA
CTSSLWDRGQGEQSF,TRBV1,TRBJ2-7,NA
CASDKASGRSGETQYF,TRBV28,TRBJ2-5,TRBD2
CASMGSDTGELFF,TRBV6-1,TRBJ2-2,NA
CASSIGGLAAYEQYF,TRBV19,TRBJ2-7,TRBD2
CAWSNQRNEKLFF,TRBV30,TRBJ1-4,NA
CASSILPSGQVPTEAFF,TRBV19,TRBJ1-1,TRBD1
CATTGGTSFAGELFF,TRBV28,TRBJ2-2,TRBD2
CASSQEGRQAFTDTQYF,TRBV4-1,TRBJ2-3,NA
CASTFESMNTEAFF,TRBV5-1,TRBJ1-1,NA
CASSLKGAGSPLHF,TRBV7-2,TRBJ1-6,TRBD1
CASSIRPGQTDTQYF,TRBV19,TRBJ2-3,TRBD1
CAKSSGCTDTQYF,TRBV27,TRBJ2-3,TRBD2
CASSLPGGYGYTF,TRBV5-1,TRBJ1-2,NA
CASSSPGQDNQPQHF,TRBV7-8,TRBJ1-5,TRBD1
CSARRDNEQFF,TRBV20-1,TRBJ2-1,NA
CASSPPNRGGLHEQYF,TRBV18,TRBJ2-7,NA
CASSAMQQGSVSNEKLFF,TRBV27,TRBJ1-4,TRBD1
CASRLTGMNTEAFF,TRBV6-1,TRBJ1-1,TRBD1
CASSRGDRGLQYF,TRBV5-4,TRBJ2-7,TRBD1
CASSLFTDTQYF,TRBV28,TRBJ2-3,NA
CASSLEARGLSPLHF,TRBV5-1,TRBJ1-6,TRBD1
CASSLMGRGYTF,TRBV28,TRBJ1-2,NA
CASSLDSTGDGYTF,TRBV7-6,TRBJ1-2,TRBD1
CASSFGTGSYEQYF,TRBV27,TRBJ2-7,NA
CASSLSGFEQFF,TRBV7-2,TRBJ2-1,NA
CASSLSFSNRGTEAFF,TRBV7-9,TRBJ1-1,TRBD1
CASSPEGGGDTQYF,TRBV5-6,TRBJ2-3,NA
CASSLGASLLTGELFF,TRBV7-9,TRBJ2-2,NA
CATKEGMEGYTF,TRBV19,TRBJ1-2,NA
CASSRLPTGNTIYF,TRBV19,TRBJ1-3,NA